A selection of T cell receptor beta chains follows, all from one sample in a study of Graves' ophthalmopathy and Graves' hyperthyroidism. One entry per CDR3 protein, called by TCRdb with MiXCR from the multiplex PCR reads. Of about 740,000 distinct CDR3 sequences in the sample, roughly 40% were seen once. The source material was peripheral blood. These receptor sequences come from an adult man with Graves' ophthalmopathy. The CDR3 runs from the conserved cysteine through the conserved F or W. A D gene is named only where the DNA matches it firmly. A row's size may be missing; if present it is once, few, many or a size class.

abundance: .; j_gene: TRBJ2-3; d_gene: .; len: 14; v_gene: TRBV29-1; CDR3nt: TGCAGCGCCGTCGTGATGGGGGGCACAGATACGCAGTATTTT; CDR3aa: CSAVVMGGTDTQYF
abundance: .; j_gene: TRBJ2-7; d_gene: .; len: 15; v_gene: TRBV7-9; CDR3nt: TGTGCCAGCAGCCCCGCGGGACGCCCCTCCTACGAGCAGTACTTC; CDR3aa: CASSPAGRPSYEQYF
abundance: few; j_gene: TRBJ2-3; d_gene: TRBD1; len: 14; v_gene: TRBV29-1; CDR3nt: TGCAGCGTTGAAAGGACAGGGGGTACAGATACGCAGTATTTT; CDR3aa: CSVERTGGTDTQYF
abundance: many; j_gene: TRBJ2-5; d_gene: .; len: 13; v_gene: TRBV7-8; CDR3nt: TGTGCCAGCAGCCCCTCGCGTGGAGAGACCCAGTACTTC; CDR3aa: CASSPSRGETQYF
abundance: .; j_gene: TRBJ2-7; d_gene: .; len: 13; v_gene: TRBV4-3; CDR3nt: TGCGCCAGCAGCCCACGACAGGGAGGTCTAGCGTACTTC; CDR3aa: CASSPRQGGLAYF
abundance: few; j_gene: TRBJ2-5; d_gene: .; len: 15; v_gene: TRBV7-9; CDR3nt: TGTGCCAGCAGCTTTGGTTTCAGGGCACAAGAGACCCAGTACTTC; CDR3aa: CASSFGFRAQETQYF
abundance: many; j_gene: TRBJ2-6; d_gene: .; len: 13; v_gene: TRBV29-1; CDR3nt: TGCAGCGTTGGGACAACTGGGGCCAACGTCCTGACTTTC; CDR3aa: CSVGTTGANVLTF
abundance: .; j_gene: TRBJ1-1; d_gene: .; len: 14; v_gene: TRBV25-1; CDR3nt: TGTGCCAGCAAGAAGGACGGAGGTAGCACTGAAGCTTTCTTT; CDR3aa: CASKKDGGSTEAFF
abundance: few; j_gene: TRBJ1-2; d_gene: .; len: 12; v_gene: TRBV2; CDR3nt: TGTGCCATATTCGGGGGCAACTATGGCTACACCTTC; CDR3aa: CAIFGGNYGYTF
abundance: once; j_gene: TRBJ2-5; d_gene: .; len: 13; v_gene: TRBV9; CDR3nt: TGTGCCAGCAGCGTAGGACAGCAAGAGACCCAGTGCTTC; CDR3aa: CASSVGQQETQCF
abundance: .; j_gene: TRBJ2-6; d_gene: TRBD1; len: 16; v_gene: TRBV4-1; CDR3nt: TGCGCCAGCAGCCAAGAAGGGACAGGTGGGGCCAACGTCCTGACTTTC; CDR3aa: CASSQEGTGGANVLTF
abundance: .; j_gene: TRBJ1-2; d_gene: .; len: 17; v_gene: TRBV10-3; CDR3nt: TGTGCCAGCAGTTTGACAGCATCCTACGAGCAGTACTATGGCTACACCTTC; CDR3aa: CASSLTASYEQYYGYTF
abundance: few; j_gene: TRBJ1-1; d_gene: .; len: 13; v_gene: TRBV28; CDR3nt: TGTGCCACCACGGTGGGGGGGGACACTGAAGCTTTCTTT; CDR3aa: CATTVGGDTEAFF
abundance: few; j_gene: TRBJ2-5; d_gene: .; len: 13; v_gene: TRBV7-2; CDR3nt: TGTGCCAGCAGCTTAGGGACCACGGAGACCCAGTACTTC; CDR3aa: CASSLGTTETQYF
abundance: .; j_gene: TRBJ2-7; d_gene: TRBD2; len: 19; v_gene: TRBV19; CDR3nt: TGTGCCAGTAGTATGGGAAGGAGGGGACTAGAAGTGTCTCCCTACGAGCAGTACTTC; CDR3aa: CASSMGRRGLEVSPYEQYF
abundance: .; j_gene: TRBJ2-7; d_gene: TRBD1; len: 14; v_gene: TRBV5-4; CDR3nt: TGTGCCAGCACCCGGACAGGGGGAAGGTACGAGCAGTACTTC; CDR3aa: CASTRTGGRYEQYF
abundance: few; j_gene: TRBJ1-2; d_gene: TRBD1; len: 13; v_gene: TRBV12-3/TRBV12-4; CDR3nt: TGTGCCAGCAGCCTTCAGGGGGCGAAGGGCTACACCTTC; CDR3aa: CASSLQGAKGYTF
abundance: few; j_gene: TRBJ1-5; d_gene: TRBD1; len: 14; v_gene: TRBV24-1; CDR3nt: TGTGCCAGCTCACGTGGGGACAGTTATCAGCCCCAGCATTTT; CDR3aa: CASSRGDSYQPQHF
abundance: .; j_gene: TRBJ2-7; d_gene: .; len: 13; v_gene: TRBV7-9; CDR3nt: TGTGCCAGCAGCTCCCGAAACTCCTACGAGCAGTACTTC; CDR3aa: CASSSRNSYEQYF
abundance: .; j_gene: TRBJ1-1; d_gene: .; len: 16; v_gene: TRBV7-7; CDR3nt: TGTGCTAGCAGCGACATAGAAAGGATGACGTACACTGAAGCTTTCTTT; CDR3aa: CASSDIERMTYTEAFF
abundance: .; j_gene: TRBJ2-1; d_gene: .; len: 11; v_gene: TRBV25-1; CDR3nt: TGTGCCAGCAGTGGGGGCGATGAGCAGTTCTTC; CDR3aa: CASSGGDEQFF
abundance: many; j_gene: TRBJ1-3; d_gene: .; len: 11; v_gene: TRBV29-1; CDR3nt: TGCAGCGTCGATCAGAGGGACACCATATATTTT; CDR3aa: CSVDQRDTIYF
abundance: .; j_gene: TRBJ2-7; d_gene: .; len: 16; v_gene: TRBV14; CDR3nt: TGTGCCAGCAGCCAAGATGTGAGACTACACCAGTACGAGCAGTACTTC; CDR3aa: CASSQDVRLHQYEQYF
abundance: .; j_gene: TRBJ1-4; d_gene: .; len: 17; v_gene: TRBV7-8; CDR3nt: TGTGCCAGCAGCCAACTACTAGAGGTCGGGGGATGGAAAAAACTGTTTTTT; CDR3aa: CASSQLLEVGGWKKLFF
abundance: few; j_gene: TRBJ1-5; d_gene: TRBD1; len: 15; v_gene: TRBV5-1; CDR3nt: TGCGCCAGCAGCAGAGGAGACAGGGGCAATCAGCCCCAGCATTTT; CDR3aa: CASSRGDRGNQPQHF
abundance: .; j_gene: TRBJ2-5; d_gene: TRBD1; len: 17; v_gene: TRBV11-2; CDR3nt: TGTGCCAGCAGCTTAGTACGGACAGGGATTTTCGGAGAGACCCAGTACTTC; CDR3aa: CASSLVRTGIFGETQYF
abundance: few; j_gene: TRBJ2-7; d_gene: TRBD2; len: 17; v_gene: TRBV10-3; CDR3nt: TGTGCCATCAGTGAGTCTCCGGGACTAGCGGGGGTCTACGAGCAGTACTTC; CDR3aa: CAISESPGLAGVYEQYF
abundance: few; j_gene: TRBJ2-7; d_gene: .; len: 12; v_gene: TRBV6-2/TRBV6-3; CDR3nt: TGTGCCAGCAGTTACGAGGCCTACGAGCAGTACTTC; CDR3aa: CASSYEAYEQYF
abundance: .; j_gene: TRBJ1-6; d_gene: TRBD1; len: 14; v_gene: TRBV10-1; CDR3nt: TGCGCCAGCAGCTCCCGACAGGGGCATTCACCCCTCCACTTT; CDR3aa: CASSSRQGHSPLHF
abundance: many; j_gene: TRBJ1-2; d_gene: .; len: 15; v_gene: TRBV7-2; CDR3nt: TGTGCCAGCAGCTCTCGGGCCGCAAAGCTAGGTGGCTACACCTTC; CDR3aa: CASSSRAAKLGGYTF
abundance: .; j_gene: TRBJ2-7; d_gene: .; len: 16; v_gene: TRBV7-2; CDR3nt: TGTGCCAGCAGTTTATCGACCCAGGGGAGAACCTACGAGCAGTACTTC; CDR3aa: CASSLSTQGRTYEQYF
abundance: few; j_gene: TRBJ2-5; d_gene: .; len: 14; v_gene: TRBV5-8; CDR3nt: TGTGCCAGCAGCTTGAAGGCGGATTCCGAGACCCAGTACTTC; CDR3aa: CASSLKADSETQYF
abundance: many; j_gene: TRBJ2-7; d_gene: TRBD1; len: 14; v_gene: TRBV7-2; CDR3nt: TGTGCCAGCAGCCTACAGGGGGGAAACTACGAGCAGTACTTC; CDR3aa: CASSLQGGNYEQYF
abundance: .; j_gene: TRBJ2-5; d_gene: TRBD1; len: 14; v_gene: TRBV7-2; CDR3nt: TGTGCCAGCTCACCACCAGGACAGGTGGGGACCCAGTACTTC; CDR3aa: CASSPPGQVGTQYF
abundance: .; j_gene: TRBJ2-7; d_gene: .; len: 14; v_gene: TRBV25-1; CDR3nt: TGTGCCAGCAGTGCAGGGACGGCGATGTACGAGCAGTACTTC; CDR3aa: CASSAGTAMYEQYF
abundance: .; j_gene: TRBJ1-5; d_gene: TRBD1; len: 14; v_gene: TRBV20-1; CDR3nt: TGCAGTGCTAGTGACAGGGGTGGGAATCAGCCCCAGCATTTT; CDR3aa: CSASDRGGNQPQHF